This T cell receptor (beta chain) was found in a study of graft-versus-host responses after intestinal transplantation. Study details: Transplant types were multivisceral, liver-intestinal, or isolated intestinal. Every recipient had anti-thymocyte globulin induction and around 3 years of tacrolimus plus steroids.

Sequencing used immunoSEQ multiplex PCR; TCRdb keeps in-frame clones, though not all of them. The sample lists 35,000 to 45,000 clones; about 90% were seen once. The V end was cut by 5 bases, the J end by 2 bases, with 13 bases between. The germline V gene encodes CDR1 SEHNR and CDR2 FQNEAQ (reference sequence). This CDR3 contains 15 residues. This clonotype was obtained from a human patient who received an intestinal transplant, so some T cells may come from the graft donor. The J gene is TRBJ2-4, the V gene TRBV7-9; D is undetermined. Source: PBMCs, taken roughly 270 days after transplant. The CDR3 sequence is CASSPRLGTKNIQYF. CDR3 nucleotides: TGTGCCAGCAGCCCTCGCCTGGGAACCAAAAACATTCAGTACTTC.